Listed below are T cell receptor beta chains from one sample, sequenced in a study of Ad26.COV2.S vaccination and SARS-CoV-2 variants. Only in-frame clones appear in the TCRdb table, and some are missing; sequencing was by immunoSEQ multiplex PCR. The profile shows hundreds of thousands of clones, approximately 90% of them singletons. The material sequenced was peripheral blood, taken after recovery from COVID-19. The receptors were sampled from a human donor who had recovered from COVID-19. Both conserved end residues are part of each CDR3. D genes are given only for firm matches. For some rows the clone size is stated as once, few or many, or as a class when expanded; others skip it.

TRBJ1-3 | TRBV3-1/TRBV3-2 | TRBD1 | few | TGTGCCAGCAGCCGACAGGGCAATGTATCTGGAAACACCATATATTTT | CASSRQGNVSGNTIYF
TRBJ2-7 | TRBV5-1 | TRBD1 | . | TGCGCCAGCAGCTTGGGGGACAGCAGCTCCTACGAGCAGTACTTC | CASSLGDSSSYEQYF
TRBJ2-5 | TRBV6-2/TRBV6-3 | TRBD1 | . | TGTGCCAGCAGCGGACAGGAAAGGGAGACCCAGTACTTC | CASSGQERETQYF
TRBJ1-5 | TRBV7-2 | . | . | TGTGCCAGCAGCCCCCAGGGACTCAGCAATCAGCCCCAGCATTTT | CASSPQGLSNQPQHF
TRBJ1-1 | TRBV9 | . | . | TGTGCCAGCAGCGTAGACGACACCATCGCTACTGAAGCTTTCTTT | CASSVDDTIATEAFF
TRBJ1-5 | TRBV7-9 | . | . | TGTGCCAGCAGCTTGGGGGATCAGCCCCAGCATTTT | CASSLGDQPQHF
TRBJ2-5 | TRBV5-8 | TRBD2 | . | TGTGCCAGCAGCGGACTAGCGGGGGGGTACCAAGAGACCCAGTACTTC | CASSGLAGGYQETQYF
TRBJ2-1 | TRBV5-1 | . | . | TGCGCCAGCAGCCCGGATAGTGGTGAGCAGTTCTTC | CASSPDSGEQFF
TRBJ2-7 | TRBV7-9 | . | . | TGTGCCATATATGAGGGGAAGGAGTCGTACGAGCAGTACTTC | CAIYEGKESYEQYF
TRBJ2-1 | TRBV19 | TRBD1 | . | TGTGCCAGTAGTGCCTCGGGACAGGGGATAAATGAGCAGTTCTTC | CASSASGQGINEQFF
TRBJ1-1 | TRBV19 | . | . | TGTGCCAGTAGTCTGGACAGTCTGAACACTGAAGCTTTCTTT | CASSLDSLNTEAFF
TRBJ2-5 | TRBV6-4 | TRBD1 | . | TGTGCCAGCAGTCCCGGGACAGGGCGCGGGGAGACCCAGTACTTC | CASSPGTGRGETQYF
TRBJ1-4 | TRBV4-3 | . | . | TGCGCCAGCAGCCAAAACAATGGGTTGGTCGCAACTAATGAAAAACTGTTTTTT | CASSQNNGLVATNEKLFF
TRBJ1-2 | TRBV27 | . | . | TGTGCCAGCAGTTTTCTCGGGCAGGTGAACTATGGCTACACCTTC | CASSFLGQVNYGYTF
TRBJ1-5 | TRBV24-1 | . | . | TGTGCCACCAGTGGACCTACATGGAATGACAATCAGCCCCAGCATTTT | CATSGPTWNDNQPQHF
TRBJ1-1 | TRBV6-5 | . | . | TGTGCCAGCAGTTACGATAGGAACACTGAAGCTTTCTTT | CASSYDRNTEAFF
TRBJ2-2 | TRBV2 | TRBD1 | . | TGTGCCAGGGGGGGGACAGGGTCGGCCGGGGAGCTGTTTTTT | CARGGTGSAGELFF
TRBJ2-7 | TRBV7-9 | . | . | TGTGCCAGCAGCCCACAGCGGCGCCCCTACGAGCAGTACTTC | CASSPQRRPYEQYF
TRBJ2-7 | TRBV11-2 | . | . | TGTGCCAGCAGCTTATTGGCCTTCTACGAGCAGTACTTC | CASSLLAFYEQYF
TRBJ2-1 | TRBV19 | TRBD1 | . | TGTGCCAGTAGTATCCACAGGGGAAATGAGCAGTTCTTC | CASSIHRGNEQFF
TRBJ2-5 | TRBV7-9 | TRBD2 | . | TGTGCCAGCGAATCGGGGGGTCTCGAGACCCAGTACTTC | CASESGGLETQYF
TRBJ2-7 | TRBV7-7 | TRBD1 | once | TGTGCTAGCAGCTTAGGGCCAGGGGGAACCTACGAGCAGTACTTC | CASSLGPGGTYEQYF
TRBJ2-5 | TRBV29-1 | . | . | TGCAGCGTGACCTACGGGTACCAAGAGACCCAGTACTTC | CSVTYGYQETQYF